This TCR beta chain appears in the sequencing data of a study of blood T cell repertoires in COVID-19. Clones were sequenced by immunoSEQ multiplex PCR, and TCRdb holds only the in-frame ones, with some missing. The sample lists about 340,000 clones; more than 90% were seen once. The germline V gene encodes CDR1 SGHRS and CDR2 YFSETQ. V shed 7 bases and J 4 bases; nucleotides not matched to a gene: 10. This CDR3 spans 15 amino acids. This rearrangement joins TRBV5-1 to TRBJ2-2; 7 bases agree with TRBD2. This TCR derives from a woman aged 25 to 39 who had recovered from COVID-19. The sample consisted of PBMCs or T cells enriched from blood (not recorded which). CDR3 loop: CASRVSGEVTGELFF. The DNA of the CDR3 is TGCGCCAGCCGAGTGAGCGGGGAAGTCACCGGGGAGCTGTTTTTT.